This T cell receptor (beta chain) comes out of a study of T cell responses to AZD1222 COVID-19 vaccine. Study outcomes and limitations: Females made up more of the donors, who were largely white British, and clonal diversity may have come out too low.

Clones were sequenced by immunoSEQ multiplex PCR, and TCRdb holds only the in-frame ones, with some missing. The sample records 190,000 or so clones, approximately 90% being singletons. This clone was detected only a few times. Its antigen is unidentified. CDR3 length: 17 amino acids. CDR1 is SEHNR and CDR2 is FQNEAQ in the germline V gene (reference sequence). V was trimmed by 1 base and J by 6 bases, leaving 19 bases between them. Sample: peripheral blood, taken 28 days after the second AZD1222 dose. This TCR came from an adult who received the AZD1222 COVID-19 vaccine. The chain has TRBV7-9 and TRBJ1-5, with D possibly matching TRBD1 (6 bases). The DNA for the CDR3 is TGTGCCAGCAGCTTAGATGGGGGCGCCGGGGTGAGTCAGCCCCAGCATTTT. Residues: CASSLDGGAGVSQPQHF.